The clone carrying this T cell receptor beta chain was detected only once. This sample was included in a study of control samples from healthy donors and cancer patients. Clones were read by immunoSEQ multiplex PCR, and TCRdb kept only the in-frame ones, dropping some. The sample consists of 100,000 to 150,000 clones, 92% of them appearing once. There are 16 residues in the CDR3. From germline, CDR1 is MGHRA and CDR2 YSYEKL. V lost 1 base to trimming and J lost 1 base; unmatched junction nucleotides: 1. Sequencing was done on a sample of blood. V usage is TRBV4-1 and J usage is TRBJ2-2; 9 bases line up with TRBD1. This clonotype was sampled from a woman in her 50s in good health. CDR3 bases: TGCGCCAGCAGCCAAGCGGACAGGGGGAACACCGGGGAGCTGTTTTTT. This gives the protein CASSQADRGNTGELFF.